Below are 6 T cell receptor beta chains sequenced from a single sample in a study of blood T cell repertoires in COVID-19. Assay: immunoSEQ multiplex PCR; the TCRdb copy retains only in-frame clones and omits some. The sample consists of about 310,000 clones, nearly 90% of them appearing once. Sequencing was carried out using PBMCs or T cells enriched from blood (not recorded which). These receptor sequences come from a woman aged 18 to 35 with acute COVID-19.

The V call is TRBV10-3, the J call TRBJ1-3; a weak D match, TRBD1 (6 bases). The CDR3 is 16 amino acids. The V end was cut by 1 base, the J end by 0 bases, with 10 bases between. Germline CDR1 ENHRY, CDR2 SYGVKD. The CDR3 region has the DNA TGTGCCATCAGTGAGTGGCAGGGGAACTCTGGAAACACCATATATTTT. Protein product: CAISEWQGNSGNTIYF.

The chain recombines TRBV28 with TRBJ2-5, with no clear D. V dropped 3 bases and J dropped 0 bases, with 8 bases sitting between them. This CDR3 is built from 14 residues. In germline, CDR1 is MDHEN, CDR2 SYDVKM. The CDR3 sequence: CASSLRNYQETQYF. The DNA for the CDR3 is TGTGCCAGCAGTTTGCGGAATTACCAAGAGACCCAGTACTTC. Full variable domain (remainder filled in from reference TRBV28 and TRBJ2-5): DVKVTQSSRYLVKRTGEKVFLECVQDMDHENMFWYRQDPGLGLRLIYFSYDVKMKEKGDIPEGYSVSREKKERFSLILESASTNQTSMYLCASSLRNYQETQYFGPGTRLLVL.

To note about this clone: Other DNA sequences within the sample encode an identical CDR3. The chain recombines TRBV5-1 with TRBJ1-1, with a weak D call TRBD1 (5 bases). Germline V gene lookup returns CDR1 SGHRS and CDR2 YFSETQ. The V gene lost 0 bases and the J gene lost 0 bases, with 6 bases spanning the gap. The CDR3 runs to 14 residues. The CDR3, as DNA: TGCGCCAGCAGCTTGGACAGGATGAACACTGAAGCTTTCTTT. Its translation is CASSLDRMNTEAFF.

This sequence joins TRBV6-5 and TRBJ1-2, with TRBD1 as a possible D gene (6 bases). The V gene lost 4 bases and the J gene lost 8 bases, with 14 bases spanning the gap. The CDR3 covers 13 residues. Germline V gene sequence: CDR1 MNHEY, CDR2 SVGAGI. CDR3 amino acids: CASSSTGPEGYTF. The CDR3 nucleotides are TGTGCCAGCAGTTCTACAGGGCCGGAAGGCTACACCTTC.

The chain recombines TRBV27 with TRBJ2-4; 7 positions agree with TRBD2. The junction had 2 bases not matched to a gene; V was cut back by 3 bases and J by 0 bases. Germline CDR1 reads MNHEY; CDR2 reads SMNVEV (reference sequence). This CDR3 has 15 residues. This chain's CDR3 is CASSLSGVAKNIQYF. The DNA of the CDR3 is TGTGCCAGCAGTTTGAGCGGGGTAGCCAAAAACATTCAGTACTTC.

The chain recombines TRBV9 with TRBJ1-2; the D gene is possibly TRBD1 (5 bases). The CDR3 runs 16 residues. Germline V gene lookup returns CDR1 SGDLS and CDR2 YYNGEE. The V end was cut by 2 bases, the J end by 0 bases, with 14 bases between. CDR3 nucleotide sequence: TGTGCCAGCAGCGTGGGGGGGATAACTGCTAACTATGGCTACACCTTC. Amino acid sequence: CASSVGGITANYGYTF.